This record covers a single T cell receptor beta chain. This sample is part of a study of blood T cell repertoires in COVID-19. The CDR3 consists of 15 residues. Germline V gene sequence: CDR1 MNHEY, CDR2 SMNVEV (reference sequence). V was clipped by 0 bases and J by 1 base; unmatched bases: 1. Profiling relied on immunoSEQ multiplex PCR, and the TCRdb table lists in-frame clones only, not all of them. Of fewer than 250,000 clones in the sample, more than 75% were seen once. Sequencing was carried out using PBMCs or T cells enriched from blood (not recorded which). This clonotype was obtained from a man aged 25 to 45 in a cohort exposed to, infected with or recovered from COVID-19 (not recorded which). The chain recombines TRBV27 with TRBJ2-7; 9 bases are shared with TRBD1. The CDR3 sequence is CASSLSGQGSYEQYF. Here the CDR3 DNA reads TGTGCCAGCAGTTTATCAGGACAGGGGTCCTACGAGCAGTACTTC.